One and the same sample provided the 18 T cell receptor beta chains below, sequenced in a study of cytomegalovirus exposure and HLA in healthy donors. PCR primers comprised 60 Vbeta and 13 Jbeta primers. Libraries were prepared by immunoSEQ multiplex PCR; TCRdb keeps only in-frame clonotypes and omits some of them. The sample holds about 55,000 clones, about 84% seen once. Sequencing input: PBMCs. The receptors derive from a female donor in good health and CMV-seronegative.

The chain recombines TRBV4-2 with TRBJ1-4; TRBD1 matches at 10 bases. Germline V lookup: CDR1 LGHNA, CDR2 YNFKEQ. The ends lost 0 bases at V and 2 bases at J; junction bases unmatched: 3. The CDR3 spans 17 residues. The CDR3 DNA reads TGTGCCAGCAGCCAAGACGACAGGGGGCGGACTAATGAAAAACTGTTTTTT. Protein: CASSQDDRGRTNEKLFF.

This clone came up a few times. The genes are TRBV19 and TRBJ1-2; TRBD1 is a possible D gene (6 bases). Looked up from germline, CDR1 is LNHDA and CDR2 is SQIVND (reference sequence). V lost 6 bases and J 3 bases, leaving 14 bases between the germline ends. This CDR3 contains 14 residues. CDR3 sequence reads: CASSPSDRYYGYTF. CDR3 nucleotides: TGTGCCAGTAGCCCTTCGGACAGATACTATGGCTACACCTTC.

This chain joins TRBV4-1 and TRBJ1-1; no definite D call. Trimming removed 2 bases from V and 1 base from J, with 5 bases in between. Germline V CDR1 and CDR2: MGHRA, YSYEKL. The CDR3 loop spans 13 amino acids. The DNA for the CDR3 is TGCGCCAGCAGCCAATCCGGGAACACTGAAGCTTTCTTT. It yields the protein CASSQSGNTEAFF.

This clone was observed a handful of times. V is TRBV5-5 and J is TRBJ2-7; 7 positions agree with TRBD1. This CDR3 region has 16 residues. Germline CDR1 SGHKS, CDR2 YYEKEE (reference sequence). V lost 0 bases and J lost 2; bases outside the gene matches: 8. As DNA, the CDR3 is TGTGCCAGCAGCTTGGTTGGGCAGGGGGTCACCTACGAGCAGTACTTC. Amino acids: CASSLVGQGVTYEQYF.

The gene calls are TRBV14 and TRBJ2-3, with 9 bases lining up with TRBD1. Germline loops: CDR1 SGHDN, CDR2 FVKESK. The CDR3 consists of 15 residues. The J segment lost 7 bases and the V segment lost 3 bases, leaving 8 bases of the junction unmatched. CDR3 sequence (DNA): TGTGCCAGCAGCCACCGGACAGGGGACGGGTATACGCAGTATTTT. The encoded protein is CASSHRTGDGYTQYF.

This clone was seen more than once but under ten times. J is TRBJ1-1 and V is TRBV5-1; D might be TRBD1 (5 bases). CDR3 length equals 18 residues. V lost 0 bases and J 0 bases, leaving 18 bases between the germline ends. Germline V CDR1 and CDR2: SGHRS, YFSETQ. CDR3 sequence (DNA): TGCGCCAGCAGCTTGGGGCAGGGTATCCAAGAAATGAACACTGAAGCTTTCTTT. Translated: CASSLGQGIQEMNTEAFF.

This chain connects TRBV30 to TRBJ2-5, with TRBD1 as a possible D gene (6 bases). Between the trimmed V and J ends, which lost 2 bases and 1 base, there was a span of 29 bases. CDR1 and CDR2 from the germline V gene are GTSNPN and SVGIG (reference sequence). CDR3 length equals 20 residues. CDR3 nucleotide sequence: TGTGCCTGGAGTTTAGGACAGATACCAAATAAGGGGATACCCCAAGAGACCCAGTACTTC. Translation: CAWSLGQIPNKGIPQETQYF.

The J gene is TRBJ1-2, the V gene TRBV6-1, with a possible D match to TRBD1 (6 bases). The CDR3 covers 15 residues. The germline gives CDR1 MNHNS, CDR2 SASEGT. Trimming stripped 7 bases from V and 2 bases from J, with 17 bases between. Here the CDR3 reads CASTPSNRVNYGYTF. Here the CDR3 DNA reads TGTGCCAGCACCCCGAGTAACAGGGTCAACTATGGCTACACCTTC.

The chain carries TRBV9 and TRBJ1-1; the D is unclear. Germline assignment: CDR1 SGDLS and CDR2 YYNGEE. The V gene lost 2 bases and the J gene lost 0 bases, with 5 bases spanning the gap. This CDR3 is built from 13 residues. The CDR3 region has the DNA TGTGCCAGCAGCGTCTTATTGAACACTGAAGCTTTCTTT. Translation gives CASSVLLNTEAFF.

This clone was counted a single time. The rearrangement joins TRBV6-1 to TRBJ1-2; the match to TRBD1 covers 9 bases. This CDR3 region has 15 residues. V was pared by 1 base and J by 2 bases, with 2 bases of the junction left unmatched. The germline CDR1 and CDR2 sequences are MNHNS and SASEGT. CDR3 nucleotide sequence: TGTGCCAGCAGTGAAGGGACAGGGGAGAACTATGGCTACACCTTC. Translation: CASSEGTGENYGYTF.

This clone was observed once. The J gene is TRBJ1-1, the V gene TRBV4-3; no firm D call. The CDR3 extends over 13 amino acids. With 4 bases removed from V and 2 bases from J, the gap between germline ends came to 8 bases. Germline V gives CDR1 LGHNA, CDR2 YSLEER. CDR3 amino acids: CASSRTLNTEAFF. CDR3 DNA sequence: TGCGCCAGCAGCCGAACTCTAAACACTGAAGCTTTCTTT.

This clone has only one observation. The chain couples TRBV27 to TRBJ1-3, with D perhaps matching TRBD1 (5 bases). Germline V CDR1 and CDR2: MNHEY, SMNVEV (reference sequence). Between the trimmed V and J ends, which lost 0 bases and 3 bases, there was a span of 6 bases. The CDR3 is 14 residues long. The CDR3 here is CASSLSGDGNTIYF. CDR3 sequence (DNA): TGTGCCAGCAGTTTATCAGGGGATGGAAACACCATATATTTT.

V usage is TRBV18 and J usage is TRBJ2-1, with TRBD1 matching over 8 bases. With 2 bases clipped from V and 9 bases from J, the junction kept 9 bases outside the gene matches. This CDR3 is built from 15 residues. Germline V gives CDR1 KGHSH, CDR2 LQKENI. The CDR3 loop is CASSPGQGRFGEQFF. The CDR3 DNA is TGTGCCAGCTCACCAGGACAGGGCCGGTTCGGTGAGCAGTTCTTC.

The genes are TRBV5-1 and TRBJ2-7; 7 bases map to TRBD2. CDR3 length: 13 amino acids. After removal of 4 bases from V and 7 bases from J, the junction contained 8 bases not matched to a gene. The V gene's germline CDR1 is SGHRS and CDR2 YFSETQ. The CDR3 loop reads CASSPGLVGEQYF. In DNA, the CDR3 is TGCGCCAGCAGCCCTGGACTAGTTGGGGAGCAGTACTTC. The full variable domain, its missing parts supplied by reference TRBV5-1 and TRBJ2-7, is KAGVTQTPRYLIKTRGQQVTLSCSPISGHRSVSWYQQTPGQGLQFLFEYFSETQRNKGNFPGRFSGRQFSNSRSEMNVSTLELGDSALYLCASSPGLVGEQYFGPGTRLTVT.

The genes are TRBV5-1 and TRBJ2-3; 9 bases fit TRBD2. The CDR3 is 18 amino acids. The J segment lost 0 bases and the V segment lost 1 base, leaving 9 bases of the junction unmatched. Germline CDR1 reads SGHRS; CDR2 reads YFSETQ. CDR3 sequence: CASSLYAGGLGSTDTQYF. CDR3 DNA sequence: TGCGCCAGCAGCTTGTACGCGGGGGGGCTCGGTAGCACAGATACGCAGTATTTT.

The V call is TRBV6-5, the J call TRBJ1-5; 10 positions agree with TRBD1. Germline CDR1 MNHEY, CDR2 SVGAGI. The trim removed 6 bases at V and 5 bases at J, leaving 7 bases unmatched. This CDR3 comprises 15 residues. CDR3 region: CASSRGGQGYQPQHF. The DNA for the CDR3 is TGTGCCAGCAGCCGCGGGGGACAGGGGTATCAGCCCCAGCATTTT.

The chain couples TRBV5-4 to TRBJ2-1; D is possibly TRBD1 (6 bases). The CDR3 runs to 15 residues. Trimming stripped 0 bases from V and 3 bases from J, with 10 bases between. Germline CDR1 reads SGHNT; CDR2 reads YYREEE (reference sequence). CDR3 region: CASSLGTAVYNEQFF. The CDR3 nucleotides read TGTGCCAGCAGCTTGGGGACAGCCGTCTACAATGAGCAGTTCTTC.

The chain employs TRBV7-2 and TRBJ1-5; TRBD1 aligns across 8 bases. The CDR3 has 18 amino acids. Unmatched junction bases numbered 13, after V lost 5 bases and J lost 1 base. Germline V CDR1 and CDR2: SGHTA, FQGNSA. CDR3 nucleotide sequence: TGTGCCAGCAGCACCCTCCTTGGACAGGGAAGAAGCAATCAGCCCCAGCATTTT. It yields the protein CASSTLLGQGRSNQPQHF.